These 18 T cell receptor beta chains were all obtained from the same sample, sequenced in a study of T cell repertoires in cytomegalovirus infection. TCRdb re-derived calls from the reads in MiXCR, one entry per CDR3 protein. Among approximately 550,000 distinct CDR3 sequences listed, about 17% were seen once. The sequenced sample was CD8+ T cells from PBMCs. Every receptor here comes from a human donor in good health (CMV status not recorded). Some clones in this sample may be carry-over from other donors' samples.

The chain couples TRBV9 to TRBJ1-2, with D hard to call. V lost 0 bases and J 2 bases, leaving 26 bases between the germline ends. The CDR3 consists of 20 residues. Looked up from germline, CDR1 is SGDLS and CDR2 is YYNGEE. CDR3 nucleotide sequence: TGTGCCAGCAGCGTAGCTACGGGCGGTTGGATCCACACTGGGAACTATGGCTACACCTTC. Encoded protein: CASSVATGGWIHTGNYGYTF. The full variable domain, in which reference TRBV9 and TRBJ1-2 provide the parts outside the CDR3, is DSGVTQTPKHLITATGQRVTLRCSPRSGDLSVYWYQQSLDQGLQFLIQYYNGEERAKGNILERFSAQQFPDLHSELNLSSLELGDSALYFCASSVATGGWIHTGNYGYTFGSGTRLTVV.

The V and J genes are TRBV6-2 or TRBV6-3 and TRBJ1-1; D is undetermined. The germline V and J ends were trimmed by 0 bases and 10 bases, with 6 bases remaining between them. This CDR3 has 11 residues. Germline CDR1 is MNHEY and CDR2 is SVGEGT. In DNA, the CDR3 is TGTGCCAGCAGTTACTCCCGAGGAGCTTTCTTT. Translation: CASSYSRGAFF.

This CDR3 is CASSPRTAFGEQYF. In DNA form, the CDR3 reads TGTGCCAGCAGTCCTCGGACAGCTTTCGGCGAGCAGTACTTC. V is TRBV12-3 or TRBV12-4 and J is TRBJ2-7, with D possibly being TRBD1 (6 bases). The CDR3 contains 14 residues. V was pared by 5 bases and J by 6 bases, with 17 bases between.

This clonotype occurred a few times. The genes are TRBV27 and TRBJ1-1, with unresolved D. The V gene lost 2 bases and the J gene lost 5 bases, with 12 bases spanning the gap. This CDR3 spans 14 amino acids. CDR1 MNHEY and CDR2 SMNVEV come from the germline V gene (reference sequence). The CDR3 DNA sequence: TGTGCCAGCAGTTTAATAAGCGTGGGGACTGAAGCTTTCTTT. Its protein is CASSLISVGTEAFF.

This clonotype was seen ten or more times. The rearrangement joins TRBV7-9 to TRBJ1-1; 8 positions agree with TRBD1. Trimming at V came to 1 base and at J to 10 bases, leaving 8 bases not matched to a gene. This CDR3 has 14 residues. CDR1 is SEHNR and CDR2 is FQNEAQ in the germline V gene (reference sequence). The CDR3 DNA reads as TGTGCCAGCAGCTTAGGAGGACAGGGTCATGGAGCTTTCTTT. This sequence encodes CASSLGGQGHGAFF. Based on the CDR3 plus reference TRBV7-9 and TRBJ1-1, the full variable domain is DTGVSQNPRHKITKRGQNVTFRCDPISEHNRLYWYRQTLGQGPEFLTYFQNEAQLEKSRLLSDRFSAERPKGSFSTLEIQRTEQGDSAMYLCASSLGGQGHGAFFGQGTRLTVV.

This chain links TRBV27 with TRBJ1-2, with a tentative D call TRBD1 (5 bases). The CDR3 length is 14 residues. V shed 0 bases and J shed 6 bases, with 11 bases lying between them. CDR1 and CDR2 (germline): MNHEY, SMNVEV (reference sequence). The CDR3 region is CASSLSGNRNGYTF. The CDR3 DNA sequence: TGTGCCAGCAGTTTATCTGGGAACAGGAATGGCTACACCTTC.

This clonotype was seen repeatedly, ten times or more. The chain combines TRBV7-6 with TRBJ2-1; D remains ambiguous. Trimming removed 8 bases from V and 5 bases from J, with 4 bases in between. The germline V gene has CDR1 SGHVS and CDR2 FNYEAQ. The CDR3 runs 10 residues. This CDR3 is CASGDNEQFF. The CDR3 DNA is TGTGCCAGCGGCGACAATGAGCAGTTCTTC.

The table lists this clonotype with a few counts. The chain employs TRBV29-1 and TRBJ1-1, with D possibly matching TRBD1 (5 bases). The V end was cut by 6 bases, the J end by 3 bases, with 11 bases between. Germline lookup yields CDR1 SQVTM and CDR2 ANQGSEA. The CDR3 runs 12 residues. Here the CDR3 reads CSVGGQYTEAFF. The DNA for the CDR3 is TGCAGCGTCGGAGGACAATACACTGAAGCTTTCTTT.

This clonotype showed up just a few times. CDR3 in DNA: TGTGCCAGCAGCTCGCCGGGGGGGCTAAAGACTGAAGCTTTCTTT. Its translation: CASSSPGGLKTEAFF. This chain joins TRBV13 and TRBJ1-1; a weak D match, TRBD1 (6 bases). Trimming removed 4 bases at V and 5 bases at J, with 17 bases between. The CDR3 runs to 15 residues. The germline V gene encodes CDR1 PRHDT and CDR2 FYEKMQ (reference sequence).

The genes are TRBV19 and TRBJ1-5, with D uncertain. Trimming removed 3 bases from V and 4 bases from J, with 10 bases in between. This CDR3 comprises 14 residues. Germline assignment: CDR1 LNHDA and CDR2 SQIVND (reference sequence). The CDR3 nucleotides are TGTGCCAGTAGTATCCGGGCCGAGAATCAGCCCCAGCATTTT. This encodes CASSIRAENQPQHF.

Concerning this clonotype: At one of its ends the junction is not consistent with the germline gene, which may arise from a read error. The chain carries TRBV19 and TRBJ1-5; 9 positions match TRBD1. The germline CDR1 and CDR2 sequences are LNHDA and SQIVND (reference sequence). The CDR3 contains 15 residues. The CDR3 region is CASRTTGTGNRPQHF. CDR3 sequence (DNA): TGTGCCAGTAGAACCACCGGGACAGGGAATCGGCCCCAGCATTTT.

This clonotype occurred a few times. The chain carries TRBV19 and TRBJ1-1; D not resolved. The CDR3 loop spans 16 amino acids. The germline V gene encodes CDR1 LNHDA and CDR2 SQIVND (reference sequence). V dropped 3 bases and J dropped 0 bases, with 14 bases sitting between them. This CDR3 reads CASSMHLGNLNTEAFF. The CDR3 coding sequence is TGTGCCAGTAGTATGCATCTCGGGAATTTGAACACTGAAGCTTTCTTT.

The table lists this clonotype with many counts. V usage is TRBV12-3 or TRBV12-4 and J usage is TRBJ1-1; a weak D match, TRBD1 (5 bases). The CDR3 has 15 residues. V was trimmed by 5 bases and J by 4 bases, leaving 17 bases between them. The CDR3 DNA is TGTGCCAGCAGTCCCCGTGGCGGGGGTGGCACTGAAGCTTTCTTT. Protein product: CASSPRGGGGTEAFF.

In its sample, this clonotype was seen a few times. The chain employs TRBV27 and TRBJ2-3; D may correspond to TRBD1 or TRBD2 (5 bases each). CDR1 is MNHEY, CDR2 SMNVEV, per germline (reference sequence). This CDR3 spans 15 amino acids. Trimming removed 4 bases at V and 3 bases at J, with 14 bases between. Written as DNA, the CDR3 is TGTGCCAGCAGTTCACTAGTGGGGGTTACAGATACGCAGTATTTT. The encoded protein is CASSSLVGVTDTQYF.

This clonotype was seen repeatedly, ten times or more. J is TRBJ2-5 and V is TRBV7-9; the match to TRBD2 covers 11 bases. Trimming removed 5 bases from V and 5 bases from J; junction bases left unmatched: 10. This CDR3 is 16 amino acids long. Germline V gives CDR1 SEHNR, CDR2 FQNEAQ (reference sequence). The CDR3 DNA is TGTGCCAGCAGCCCCGGGACTAGCGGACCCCGGGAGACCCAGTACTTC. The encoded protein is CASSPGTSGPRETQYF.

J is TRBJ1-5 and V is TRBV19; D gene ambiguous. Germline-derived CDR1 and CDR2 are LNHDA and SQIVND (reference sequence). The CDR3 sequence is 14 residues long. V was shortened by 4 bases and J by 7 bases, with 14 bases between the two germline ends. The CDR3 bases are TGTGCCAGTAGTACCCTACAGCAGACACAGCCCCAGCATTTT. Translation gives CASSTLQQTQPQHF.

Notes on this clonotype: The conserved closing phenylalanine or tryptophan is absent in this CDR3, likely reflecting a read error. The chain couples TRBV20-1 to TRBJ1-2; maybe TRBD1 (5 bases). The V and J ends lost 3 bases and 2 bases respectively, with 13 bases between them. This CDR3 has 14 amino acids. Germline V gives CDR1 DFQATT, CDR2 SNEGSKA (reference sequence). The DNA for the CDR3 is TGCAGTGCTAGGGACGGACACCCCAACTATGGCTACACCTTA. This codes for CSARDGHPNYGYTL.

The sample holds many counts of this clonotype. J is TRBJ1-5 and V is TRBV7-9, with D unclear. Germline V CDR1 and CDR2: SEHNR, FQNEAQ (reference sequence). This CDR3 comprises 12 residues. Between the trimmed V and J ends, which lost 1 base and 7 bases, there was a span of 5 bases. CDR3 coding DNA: TGTGCCAGCAGCTTAGGTCCGCAGCCCCAGCATTTT. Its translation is CASSLGPQPQHF.